What follows are 8 T cell receptor beta chains derived from one specimen sequenced in a study of T cells in Graves' hyperthyroidism and ophthalmopathy. TCR beta CDR3 regions were amplified from RNA transcripts. TCR CDR3 underwent first-round RT-PCR with the HTBI primer set. TCRdb ran MiXCR on the multiplex PCR reads and lists one entry per CDR3 protein. This table holds 250,000 or so distinct CDR3 sequences, roughly 15% found once. Sequences were obtained from blood. These TCRs come from a woman in her thirties or forties with Graves' hyperthyroidism that later progressed to Graves' ophthalmopathy.

This clonotype showed up many times. V is TRBV28 and J is TRBJ2-1; D may be TRBD1 or TRBD2 (6 bases each). CDR3 size: 23 residues. CDR1 and CDR2 from the germline V gene are MDHEN and SYDVKM. The V end was cut by 2 bases, the J end by 0 bases, with 32 bases between. CDR3 DNA: TGTGCCAGCAGTTTAAATCCACTTCGTATTGTTGGAGGGGGAGTAAGCTCCTACAATGAGCAGTTCTTC. This gives the protein CASSLNPLRIVGGGVSSYNEQFF.

This clonotype was detected a few times. Being one base from a much bigger clone, this may be a read error. The J gene is TRBJ1-4, the V gene TRBV6-1; D might be TRBD1 (5 bases). CDR3 size: 13 residues. Germline CDR1 and CDR2: MNHNS and SASEGT. As DNA, the CDR3 is TGTGCCAGGGACCGGGACGGGATGGAAAAACCGTTTTTT. This codes for CARDRDGMEKPFF.

This clonotype was seen a few times. This chain joins TRBV28 and TRBJ2-7; 9 bases match TRBD1. Germline lookup yields CDR1 MDHEN and CDR2 SYDVKM. The ends lost 5 bases at V and 0 bases at J; junction bases unmatched: 8. This CDR3 contains 16 residues. Here the CDR3 DNA reads TGTGCCAGCAGTCTCTTCCGGGACAGGGTCTCCTACGAGCAGTACTTC. Residues: CASSLFRDRVSYEQYF.

In its sample, this clonotype was seen many times. The chain employs TRBV5-1 and TRBJ2-7; D may correspond to TRBD1 or TRBD2 (5 bases each). Germline lookup yields CDR1 SGHRS and CDR2 YFSETQ. This CDR3 spans 17 amino acids. V dropped 7 bases and J dropped 0 bases, with 23 bases sitting between them. CDR3 in amino acids: CASQLTIGTDFSYEQYF. In DNA, the CDR3 is TGCGCCAGCCAATTGACGATCGGGACCGACTTCTCCTACGAGCAGTACTTC.

This clonotype was seen repeatedly, ten times or more. The chain recombines TRBV12-3 or TRBV12-4 with TRBJ1-1; D is undetermined. CDR3 size: 13 residues. Trimming took 1 base from V and 4 from J, leaving 7 bases between them. CDR3: CASSLGGGTEAFF. DNA for the CDR3: TGTGCCAGCAGTTTAGGGGGTGGCACTGAAGCTTTCTTT.

Many counts were recorded for this clonotype. V gene TRBV29-1 combines with J gene TRBJ2-7; D not certain. V lost 1 base and J 0 bases, leaving 7 bases between the germline ends. The CDR3 is 13 amino acids. Germline CDR1 and CDR2: SQVTM and ANQGSEA. CDR3 DNA sequence: TGCAGCGTTGAAGCAGGTACCTCCTACGAGCAGTACTTC. It is translated as CSVEAGTSYEQYF.

This clonotype was picked up many times. The chain uses TRBV20-1 and TRBJ2-7, with 11 bases fitting TRBD2. The V and J ends lost 6 bases and 3 bases, in that order; junction bases with no gene match: 10. The CDR3 has 15 amino acids. Germline CDR1 DFQATT, CDR2 SNEGSKA (reference sequence). CDR3 amino acids: CSAPTGTSGLYEQYF. The CDR3 nucleotides are TGCAGTGCACCTACCGGGACTAGCGGCCTCTACGAGCAGTACTTC.

This clonotype has only a few counts. The chain recombines TRBV6-1 with TRBJ2-5; D gene unclear. The CDR3 is 15 residues long. Per the germline V gene, CDR1 is MNHNS and CDR2 is SASEGT. Deletions cut 5 bases from V and 2 bases from J, with 15 bases between. CDR3 region: CASSTHSMRQETQYF. DNA for the CDR3: TGTGCCAGCAGTACCCATTCTATGCGGCAAGAGACCCAGTACTTC.